Detailed here is one T cell receptor beta chain. The antigen remains undetermined. For TCRbeta, the library was prepared with unique molecular identifiers. TCRdb redid the calling of the PCR reads with MiXCR, one entry per CDR3 protein. The sample consists of hundreds of thousands of distinct CDR3 sequences, roughly 25% of them appearing once. The record originates from a study of T-cell reconstitution after alpha-beta-depleted transplantation in children. Study results and limitations: Surviving thymic progenitors and recipient T cells were the source of high TCRbeta diversity at day 60 in some patients. Among T cells one year after transplant, newly produced cells accounted for most counts and diversity. The origin of alpha-beta T cells about two months after transplant was reportedly several hundred expanded graft clones.

V shed 8 bases and J shed 7 bases, with 11 bases lying between them. Germline lookup yields CDR1 MDHEN and CDR2 SYDVKM. The CDR3 spans 11 residues. V gene TRBV28 combines with J gene TRBJ1-2; D remains ambiguous. The clonotype originates from a girl aged 2-9 years with Fanconi anemia, due to receive a stem cell transplant. The material was PBMCs, obtained before TCRalphabeta/CD19-depleted stem cell transplant. CDR3 in DNA: TGTGCCAGCTCGAGGATTACTGGCTACACCTTC. It is translated as CASSRITGYTF.